Sequencing of this T cell receptor beta chain was carried out in a study of blood T cell repertoires in COVID-19. Study information: Researchers got acute and convalescent COVID-19 samples from the United States, Italy and Spain. Sample material is recorded as cDNA or gDNA derived from T cells, B-cell-depleted T cells, or PBMCs.

As handled by the study authors: Reference gene primer amplification in the assay estimated nucleated cell counts. TCRdb's table, derived via immunoSEQ multiplex PCR, lists solely in-frame clones and lacks some. The V and J calls and clone size come from that table; D and trimming were worked out from the DNA. This table has 30,000 to 40,000 clones, roughly 91% appearing once. Trimming removed 7 bases from V and 7 bases from J; junction bases left unmatched: 5. Germline V gene data show CDR1 as SNHLY and CDR2 as FYNNEI. The length of the CDR3 is 14 residues. The rearrangement uses TRBV2 and TRBJ1-4, with 11 nucleotides matching TRBD1. This sequence originates from a man aged 80 or over with acute or convalescent COVID-19. Source material: peripheral blood. The CDR3 DNA follows: TGTGCCAGCACCGGACAGGGGGCTCGTGAAAAACTGTTTTTT. It encodes CASTGQGAREKLFF.